This entry features one TCR beta chain sequence. The data were obtained in a study of T-cell reconstitution after alpha-beta-depleted transplantation in children. CDR1 is SGHAT, CDR2 FQDESV, per germline (reference sequence). CDR3 length: 19 residues. V lost 1 base and J lost 0; bases outside the gene matches: 11. Unique molecular identifiers were used in preparing the TCRbeta library. In TCRdb, the PCR reads were re-called with MiXCR into one record per CDR3 protein. This table has approximately 130,000 distinct CDR3 sequences, roughly 9.7% appearing once. Sample: PBMCs, mostly from graft donor cells, taken 180 days after TCRalphabeta/CD19-depleted stem cell transplant. The V call is TRBV11-1, the J call TRBJ2-7, with 11 bases lining up with TRBD2. This clonotype originated in a girl in the first two years of life who had a stem cell transplant for combined immunodeficiency, so the T cells may come from the graft donor. CDR3 in DNA: TGTGCCAGCAGCTTAGAGACGTGGTGGACTAGCGGGCGCTCCTACGAGCAGTACTTC. Translated: CASSLETWWTSGRSYEQYF.